This TCR beta chain was obtained from a study of control samples from healthy donors and cancer patients. Germline V gene data show CDR1 as MNHEY and CDR2 as SVGAGI. There are 13 residues in the CDR3. V was cut by 6 bases and J by 1 base, with 10 bases left in between. Using immunoSEQ multiplex PCR, the repertoire was profiled, and TCRdb retains in-frame clones only, with some absent. Among 95,000 to 150,000 clones, about 83% were seen once, and the ten largest hold about an eighth. Only one count was recorded for this clone. Sample: blood. The chain combines TRBV6-5 with TRBJ2-7; D remains ambiguous. The origin of this receptor is a man in his thirties or forties in good health. The CDR3 reads CASRKGQSYEQYV. The CDR3 DNA reads as TGTGCCAGCAGGAAAGGTCAATCCTACGAGCAGTACGTC.